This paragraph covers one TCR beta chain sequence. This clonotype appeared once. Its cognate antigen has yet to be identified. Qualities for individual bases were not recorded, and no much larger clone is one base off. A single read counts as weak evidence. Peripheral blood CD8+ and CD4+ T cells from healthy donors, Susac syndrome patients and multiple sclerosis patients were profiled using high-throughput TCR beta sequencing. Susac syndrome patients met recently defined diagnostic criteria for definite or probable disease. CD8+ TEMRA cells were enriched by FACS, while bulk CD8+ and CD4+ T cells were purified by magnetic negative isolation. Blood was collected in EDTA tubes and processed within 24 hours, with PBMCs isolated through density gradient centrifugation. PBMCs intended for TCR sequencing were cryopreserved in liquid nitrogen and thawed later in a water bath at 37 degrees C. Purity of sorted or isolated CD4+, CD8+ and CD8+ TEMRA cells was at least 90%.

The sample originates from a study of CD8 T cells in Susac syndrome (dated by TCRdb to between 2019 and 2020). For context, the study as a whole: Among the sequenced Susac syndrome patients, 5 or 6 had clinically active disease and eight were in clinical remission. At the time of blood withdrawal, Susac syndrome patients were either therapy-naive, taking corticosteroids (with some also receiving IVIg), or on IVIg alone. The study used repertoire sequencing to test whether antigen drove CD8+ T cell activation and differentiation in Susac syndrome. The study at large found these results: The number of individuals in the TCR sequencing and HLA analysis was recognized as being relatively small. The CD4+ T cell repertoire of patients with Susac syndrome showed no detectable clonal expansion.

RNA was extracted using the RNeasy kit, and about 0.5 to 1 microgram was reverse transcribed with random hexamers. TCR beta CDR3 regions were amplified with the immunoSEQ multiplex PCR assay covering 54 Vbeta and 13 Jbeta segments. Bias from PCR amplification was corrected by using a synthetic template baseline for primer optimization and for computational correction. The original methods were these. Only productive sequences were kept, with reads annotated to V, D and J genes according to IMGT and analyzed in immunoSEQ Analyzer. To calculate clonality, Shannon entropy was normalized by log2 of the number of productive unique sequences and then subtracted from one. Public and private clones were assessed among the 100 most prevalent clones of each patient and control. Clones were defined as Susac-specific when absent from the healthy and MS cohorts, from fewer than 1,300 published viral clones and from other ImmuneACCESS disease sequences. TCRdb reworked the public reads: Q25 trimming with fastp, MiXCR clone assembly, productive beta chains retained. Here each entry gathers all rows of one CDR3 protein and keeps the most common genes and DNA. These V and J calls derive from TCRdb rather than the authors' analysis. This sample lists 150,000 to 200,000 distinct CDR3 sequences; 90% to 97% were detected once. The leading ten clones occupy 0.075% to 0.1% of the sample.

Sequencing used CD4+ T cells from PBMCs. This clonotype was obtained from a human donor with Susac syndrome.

The nucleotide sequence is TGTGCCAGCAGCCAACAGGGACGATTCACAGATACGCAGTATTTT. Translated, it gives CASSQQGRFTDTQYF. Recombination joined TRBV7-3 with TRBJ2-3, and the D gene may be TRBD1, 6 bases matching. From cysteine to phenylalanine, the CDR3 is 15 amino acids long. The CDR3 DNA has 45 bases and is translated from base 1. CDR1 and CDR2, per the germline V gene, are SGHTA and FQGTGA. The trim is 5 bases for V and 2 bases for J, with a gap of 14 bases between the germline ends.